These 19 T cell receptor beta chains share one sample of origin, sequenced in a study of early T cells in non-severe SARS-CoV-2 infection. TCRdb passed the 5' RACE reads through MiXCR, listing each CDR3 protein once. The sample has tens of thousands of distinct CDR3 sequences; 11% are singletons. Material for sequencing was whole blood. The source of these receptors is an adult who was a healthcare worker with PCR-confirmed SARS-CoV-2 infection or an uninfected control (not recorded which).

The chain has TRBV12-3 or TRBV12-4 and TRBJ2-7, with D tentatively TRBD1 (6 bases). Between the trimmed V and J ends, which lost 6 bases and 1 base, there was a span of 13 bases. The CDR3 sequence is 14 residues long. For the CDR3, the DNA is TGTGCCAGCAGCACCGGAACAGGGTCCTACGAGCAGTACTTC. Its protein is CASSTGTGSYEQYF.

This clonotype was detected many times. CDR3 in amino acids: CASRGSGSSYEQYF. CDR3 in DNA: TGTGCCTCCCGGGGCAGCGGGAGCTCCTACGAGCAGTACTTC. The V gene is TRBV30, the J gene TRBJ2-7; TRBD2 aligns across 8 bases. The germline gives CDR1 GTSNPN, CDR2 SVGIG (reference sequence). CDR3 length equals 14 residues. J gave up 0 bases and V 7 bases, and 8 bases lay outside the gene matches.

The chain links TRBV6-6 to TRBJ2-3; D might be TRBD1 or TRBD2, each matching 6 bases. The CDR3 extends over 16 amino acids. Germline-derived CDR1 and CDR2 are MNHNY and SVGAGI (reference sequence). Trimming pared 6 bases from V and 5 bases from J, leaving 21 bases between. In DNA, the CDR3 is TGTGCCAGCAGGCTGGAGCCGGGGGCGCAGAGAGATACGCAGTATTTT. It yields the protein CASRLEPGAQRDTQYF.

This clonotype was seen more than once but under ten times. The chain combines TRBV16 with TRBJ1-2; weak D call: TRBD1 (5 bases). The CDR3 spans 14 residues. V was clipped by 0 bases and J by 4 bases, with 9 bases between them. CDR1 is KGHSY and CDR2 is FQNENV in the germline V gene. CDR3 nucleotides: TGTGCCAGCAGCCAATCCGTGGGGCCCTATGGCTACACCTTC. This sequence encodes CASSQSVGPYGYTF.

This clonotype was counted many times. The CDR3 nucleotides are TGTGCCTGGACCCCCCCCGGGACAGGGCCTTACGAGCAGTACTTC. Encoded protein: CAWTPPGTGPYEQYF. The rearrangement uses TRBV30 and TRBJ2-7; 9 bases are a match to TRBD1. Germline CDR1 and CDR2: GTSNPN and SVGIG (reference sequence). This CDR3 contains 15 residues. With 4 bases clipped from V and 4 bases from J, the junction kept 11 bases outside the gene matches.

This clonotype was detected only a few times. In nucleotides, the CDR3 is TGCAGCACAGCCGCCAGTCTCGGACAGGGGAGAGAGACCCAGTACTTC. This translates into CSTAASLGQGRETQYF. The J gene is TRBJ2-5, the V gene TRBV29-1; 9 nucleotides match TRBD1. CDR1 SQVTM and CDR2 ANQGSEA come from the germline V gene. The CDR3 length is 16 residues. J gave up 4 bases and V 8 bases, and 17 bases lay outside the gene matches.

This clonotype has a count of ten or more. The chain joins TRBV28 to TRBJ1-1; weak D call: TRBD1 (5 bases). CDR3 size: 15 residues. Germline V gives CDR1 MDHEN, CDR2 SYDVKM. The V end was cut by 2 bases, the J end by 5 bases, with 15 bases between. The CDR3 sequence: CASSLEGKFGTEAFF. CDR3 in DNA: TGTGCCAGCAGTTTAGAGGGGAAGTTCGGGACTGAAGCTTTCTTT.

This clonotype was found many times. The V and J genes are TRBV5-6 and TRBJ2-3, with D uncertain. This CDR3 comprises 13 residues. V was trimmed by 5 bases and J by 1 base, leaving 8 bases between them. Germline V gives CDR1 SGHDT, CDR2 YYEEEE. CDR3 in DNA: TGTGCCAGCAGTTCGAGAGGCACAGATACGCAGTATTTT. Translated: CASSSRGTDTQYF.

This clonotype showed up many times. V gene TRBV7-2 combines with J gene TRBJ1-1; D is unresolved. CDR3 size: 14 residues. With 0 bases removed from V and 4 bases from J, the gap between germline ends came to 9 bases. Germline loops: CDR1 SGHTA, CDR2 FQGNSA. The CDR3 DNA reads as TGTGCCAGCAGCTTAGCGGCAGCTATCACTGAAGCTTTCTTT. Encoded protein: CASSLAAAITEAFF.

This clonotype has more than one count but fewer than ten. This chain uses TRBV20-1 with TRBJ2-3; D possibly corresponds to TRBD2 (7 bases). The CDR3 is 14 amino acids. V gave up 5 bases and J gave up 4 bases, with 16 bases separating them. Germline V gene sequence: CDR1 DFQATT, CDR2 SNEGSKA (reference sequence). The CDR3 reads CSAVGGGGADTQYF. As DNA, the CDR3 is TGCAGTGCTGTCGGGGGAGGGGGGGCAGATACGCAGTATTTT.

This chain uses TRBV28 with TRBJ1-4; 10 bases line up with TRBD1. CDR1 and CDR2 (germline): MDHEN, SYDVKM. V gave up 7 bases and J gave up 6 bases; unmatched junction bases: 11. The CDR3 is 16 amino acids. As DNA, the CDR3 is TGTGCCAGCACCTTGGGGACAGGGGTCATCTATGAAAAACTGTTTTTT. The encoded protein is CASTLGTGVIYEKLFF.

This clonotype was picked up many times. This chain links TRBV7-9 with TRBJ1-1; D remains ambiguous. Germline CDR1 and CDR2: SEHNR and FQNEAQ (reference sequence). Trimming removed 6 bases at V and 4 bases at J, with 18 bases between. This CDR3 contains 15 residues. The CDR3 region is CASRPPPRLGTEAFF. The CDR3 DNA reads as TGTGCCAGCAGACCACCCCCACGGTTGGGCACTGAAGCTTTCTTT. Full variable domain (remainder filled in from reference TRBV7-9 and TRBJ1-1): DTGVSQNPRHKITKRGQNVTFRCDPISEHNRLYWYRQTLGQGPEFLTYFQNEAQLEKSRLLSDRFSAERPKGSFSTLEIQRTEQGDSAMYLCASRPPPRLGTEAFFGQGTRLTVV.

The J gene is TRBJ2-7, the V gene TRBV20-1; D tentatively reads TRBD1 or TRBD2 (6 bases each). CDR3 length equals 14 residues. Germline CDR1 reads DFQATT; CDR2 reads SNEGSKA (reference sequence). The ends were cut back, 5 bases at V and 0 bases at J, with 14 bases in the middle. The chain's CDR3 is CSADAGHLSYEQYF. CDR3 nucleotides: TGCAGTGCTGACGCGGGACACCTCTCCTACGAGCAGTACTTC.

The chain has TRBV4-2 and TRBJ2-5, with D unclear. There are 15 residues in the CDR3. The germline gives CDR1 LGHNA, CDR2 YNFKEQ. Trimming shortened V by 0 bases and J by 0 bases, and 8 bases separated the two germline ends. CDR3 residues: CASSQDPTNQETQYF. The CDR3 region has the DNA TGTGCCAGCAGCCAAGATCCGACAAACCAAGAGACCCAGTACTTC.

The rearrangement joins TRBV28 to TRBJ2-7, with 7 bases fitting TRBD1. Germline V gene data show CDR1 as MDHEN and CDR2 as SYDVKM. J was trimmed by 0 bases and V by 2 bases; bases with no gene match: 7. The CDR3 has 16 amino acids. CDR3 sequence: CASSLGGRGYSYEQYF. The CDR3, as DNA: TGTGCCAGCAGTTTAGGGGGCAGGGGGTACTCCTACGAGCAGTACTTC.

This clonotype was picked up many times. This chain links TRBV11-2 with TRBJ2-3, with TRBD1 matching over 7 bases. The CDR3 extends over 14 amino acids. Unmatched junction bases numbered 2, after V lost 4 bases and J lost 1 base. Germline lookup yields CDR1 SGHAT and CDR2 FQNNGV. For the CDR3, the DNA is TGTGCCAGCAGCTCGGACAGGCGCACAGATACGCAGTATTTT. Translating gives CASSSDRRTDTQYF. Drawing the rest from reference TRBV11-2 and TRBJ2-3, the complete variable domain is EAGVAQSPRYKIIEKRQSVAFWCNPISGHATLYWYQQILGQGPKLLIQFQNNGVVDDSQLPKDRFSAERLKGVDSTLKIQPAKLEDSAVYLCASSSDRRTDTQYFGPGTRLTVL.

This clonotype appeared a few times. This sequence joins TRBV5-1 and TRBJ1-2, with D possibly TRBD1 on 6 matching bases. Germline V gene data show CDR1 as SGHRS and CDR2 as YFSETQ. The CDR3 contains 14 residues. Trimming cost V 0 bases and J 6 bases, with 12 bases left between them. CDR3 nucleotides: TGCGCCAGCAGCTTGGAAACGGGGGCGGATGGCTACACCTTC. This sequence encodes CASSLETGADGYTF.

This clonotype has more than one count but fewer than ten. The V call is TRBV9, the J call TRBJ2-7; possibly TRBD1 or TRBD2 for D (5 bases each). Germline V lookup: CDR1 SGDLS, CDR2 YYNGEE. V lost 4 bases, J lost 3 bases, and 20 bases lay in between. The CDR3 is 16 residues long. CDR3 DNA sequence: TGTGCCAGCAGCATATCCAGGGAGAGGGCGAGCTACGAGCAGTACTTC. This gives the protein CASSISRERASYEQYF.

This clonotype was seen a handful of times. The chain joins TRBV29-1 to TRBJ2-7; tentatively, D is TRBD2 (6 bases). Germline V gene data show CDR1 as SQVTM and CDR2 as ANQGSEA. The germline V and J ends were trimmed by 6 bases and 4 bases, with 13 bases remaining between them. This CDR3 has 12 residues. The CDR3 nucleotides are TGCAGCGTCGAGATGACTAGTTACGAGCAGTACTTC. Protein sequence: CSVEMTSYEQYF.